This T cell receptor (beta chain) was documented in a study of tumor and adjacent non-tumor tissue in lung cancer. Germline CDR1 MGHRA, CDR2 YSYEKL. The CDR3 is 15 amino acids. The V end was cut by 0 bases, the J end by 6 bases, with 12 bases between. This sample's RNA came from whole unsorted tissue. TCRbeta libraries were built with three rounds of nested PCR, modified from ARM-PCR. TCRdb analysed the multiplex PCR reads with MiXCR anew, one entry per CDR3 protein. Among 90,000 or so distinct CDR3 sequences listed, about 66% were seen once. V usage is TRBV4-1 and J usage is TRBJ2-1, with D perhaps matching TRBD2 (5 bases). Sequenced: lung tumor tissue. This sequence originates from a man aged 70 or older with non-small cell lung cancer. The CDR3 region is CASSQEVLACNEQFF. CDR3 DNA sequence: TGCGCCAGCAGCCAAGAAGTCCTAGCATGCAATGAGCAGTTCTTC.